Listed here are 10 T cell receptor beta chains from one sample, sequenced in a study of cytomegalovirus exposure and HLA in healthy donors. PCR employed 60 Vbeta and 13 Jbeta primers. Some clones are missing from TCRdb's copy, which holds only in-frame ones; the method was immunoSEQ multiplex PCR. The data contain about 180,000 clones, 82% of them singletons. The sample consisted of PBMCs. The receptors were gathered from a man aged 35 to 55 in good health and CMV-seronegative.

The table lists this clone with a count of one. The chain carries TRBV7-2 and TRBJ1-3, with a possible D match to TRBD1 (5 bases). Between the trimmed V and J ends, which lost 5 bases and 0 bases, there was a span of 14 bases. The CDR3 is 16 amino acids. Germline V gene lookup returns CDR1 SGHTA and CDR2 FQGNSA. CDR3 coding DNA: TGTGCCAGCAGCCCCGAACAGGCCCCCTCTGGAAACACCATATATTTT. Translating gives CASSPEQAPSGNTIYF.

The table lists this clone with a count of one. V usage is TRBV7-3 and J usage is TRBJ2-1; TRBD2 agrees at 7 bases. Germline CDR1 and CDR2: SGHTA and FQGTGA. This CDR3 is 16 amino acids long. J lost 0 bases, V lost 3 bases, and 5 bases had no gene match. The CDR3 here is CASSFAGVNSYNEQFF. In nucleotides, the CDR3 is TGTGCCAGCAGCTTTGCGGGGGTGAACTCCTACAATGAGCAGTTCTTC.

The CDR3 DNA follows: TGTGCCAGCAGCTTAGCGCGGTACAGGGAGGGCACCGGGGAGCTGTTTTTT. Amino acids: CASSLARYREGTGELFF. The rearrangement links TRBV7-9 to TRBJ2-2, with D possibly TRBD2 on 7 matching bases. V lost 0 bases and J lost 4, with 15 bases in between. The CDR3 has 17 amino acids. The germline V gene has CDR1 SEHNR and CDR2 FQNEAQ (reference sequence).

The chain recombines TRBV9 with TRBJ2-7; 9 bases line up with TRBD1. In germline, CDR1 is SGDLS, CDR2 YYNGEE. There are 14 residues in the CDR3. Trimming at V came to 3 bases and at J to 4 bases, leaving 5 bases not matched to a gene. The CDR3 reads CASSADRGWYEQYF. The CDR3 nucleotides read TGTGCCAGCAGCGCCGACAGGGGGTGGTACGAGCAGTACTTC.

This chain connects TRBV28 to TRBJ2-3, with a tentative D call TRBD2 (6 bases). V lost 4 bases and J 4 bases, leaving 12 bases between the germline ends. The CDR3 consists of 14 residues. Looked up from germline, CDR1 is MDHEN and CDR2 is SYDVKM. The DNA of the CDR3 is TGTGCCAGCAGTTATGTCAGGAGGGCAGATACGCAGTATTTT. The encoded protein is CASSYVRRADTQYF.

The chain recombines TRBV28 with TRBJ2-3, with 10 bases fitting TRBD2. Germline V gene sequence: CDR1 MDHEN, CDR2 SYDVKM. The junction had 6 bases not matched to a gene; V was cut back by 5 bases and J by 7 bases. The CDR3 spans 14 residues. The CDR3 spells CASSVSGRVNTQYF. The DNA of the CDR3 is TGTGCCAGCAGTGTAAGCGGGAGGGTAAATACGCAGTATTTT.

The CDR3 DNA sequence: TGTGCCAGCAGCTTGGAGGGGGCCGTACCAGAAAAACTGTTTTTT. It translates to CASSLEGAVPEKLFF. This chain connects TRBV5-6 to TRBJ1-4, with TRBD1 matching 7 bases. Germline loops: CDR1 SGHDT, CDR2 YYEEEE. The CDR3 totals 15 residues. The V and J ends lost 0 bases and 8 bases, in that order; junction bases with no gene match: 7.

The gene calls are TRBV9 and TRBJ1-2, with D possibly matching TRBD1 (5 bases). V was pared by 3 bases and J by 4 bases, with 16 bases between. Germline V gives CDR1 SGDLS, CDR2 YYNGEE. This CDR3 has 15 amino acids. The CDR3 spells CASSEGGATSYGYTF. The CDR3, as DNA: TGTGCCAGCAGCGAAGGAGGGGCAACGAGCTATGGCTACACCTTC.

The rearrangement links TRBV5-5 to TRBJ2-7, with 7 bases fitting TRBD2. The germline CDR1 and CDR2 sequences are SGHKS and YYEKEE (reference sequence). There are 15 residues in the CDR3. Trimming removed 6 bases from V and 3 bases from J; junction bases left unmatched: 12. CDR3 sequence (DNA): TGTGCCAGCACCTGGGGGGGGTCCCGGGGCTACGAGCAGTACTTC. As protein: CASTWGGSRGYEQYF.

The chain joins TRBV6-4 to TRBJ2-2, with D possibly being TRBD2 (5 bases). Trimming shortened V by 0 bases and J by 4 bases, and 9 bases separated the two germline ends. The CDR3 sequence is 15 residues long. Germline V gene lookup returns CDR1 MRHNA and CDR2 SNTAGT. The CDR3 loop reads CASSDSPSRTGELFF. Written as DNA, the CDR3 is TGTGCCAGCAGTGACTCGCCTAGCCGCACCGGGGAGCTGTTTTTT.